This TCR beta chain appears in the sequencing data of a study of T cell responses to AZD1222 COVID-19 vaccine. Whole-study findings and limits: Close to half of all spike-specific TCRs reportedly target regions of the variants that are unmutated.

Looked up from germline, CDR1 is SGHAT and CDR2 is FQNNGV. CDR3 size: 13 residues. After removal of 5 bases from V and 5 bases from J, the junction contained 4 bases not matched to a gene. Analysis merged second doses at about 4 or about 12 weeks. As concerns this clone: The antigen remains unidentified.

The repertoire was sequenced with immunoSEQ multiplex PCR; TCRdb's copy has only in-frame clones and lacks some. The repertoire holds approximately 130,000 clones, about 88% seen once, with around a tenth in the top ten. The genes are TRBV11-2 and TRBJ2-3, with 7 bases matching TRBD1. The TCR originated in an adult who received the AZD1222 COVID-19 vaccine. The material was peripheral blood, obtained 28 days after the second AZD1222 dose. CDR3 DNA: TGTGCCAGCAGCCAAGACAGGGAAGATACGCAGTATTTT. It encodes CASSQDREDTQYF.